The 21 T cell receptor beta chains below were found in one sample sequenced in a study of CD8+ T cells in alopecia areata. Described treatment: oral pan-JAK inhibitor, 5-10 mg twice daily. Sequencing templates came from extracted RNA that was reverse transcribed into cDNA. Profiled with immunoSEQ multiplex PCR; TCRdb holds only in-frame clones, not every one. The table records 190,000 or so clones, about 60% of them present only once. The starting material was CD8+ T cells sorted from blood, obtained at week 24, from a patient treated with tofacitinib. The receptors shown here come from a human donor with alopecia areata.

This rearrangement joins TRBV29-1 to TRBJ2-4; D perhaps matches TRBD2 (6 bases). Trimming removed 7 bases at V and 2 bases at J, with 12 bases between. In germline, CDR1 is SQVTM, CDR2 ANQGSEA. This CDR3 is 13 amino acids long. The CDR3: CSASGGSKNIQYF. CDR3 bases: TGCAGCGCTTCCGGGGGTTCCAAAAACATTCAGTACTTC.

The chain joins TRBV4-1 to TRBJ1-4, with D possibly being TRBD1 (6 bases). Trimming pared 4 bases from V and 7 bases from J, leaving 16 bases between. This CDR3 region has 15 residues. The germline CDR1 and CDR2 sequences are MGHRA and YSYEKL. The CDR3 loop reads CASSLYLDRREKLFF. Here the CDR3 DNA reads TGCGCCAGCAGCCTGTACCTCGACAGGCGTGAAAAACTGTTTTTT.

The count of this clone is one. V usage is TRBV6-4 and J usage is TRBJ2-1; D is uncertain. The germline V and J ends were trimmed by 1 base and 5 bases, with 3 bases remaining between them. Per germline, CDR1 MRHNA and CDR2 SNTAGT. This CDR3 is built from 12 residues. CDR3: CASSDYNNEQFF. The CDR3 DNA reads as TGTGCCAGCAGTGACTACAACAATGAGCAGTTCTTC.

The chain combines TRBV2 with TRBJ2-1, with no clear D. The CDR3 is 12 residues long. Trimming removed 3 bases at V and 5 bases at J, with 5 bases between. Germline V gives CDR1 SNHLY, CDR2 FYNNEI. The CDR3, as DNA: TGTGCCAGCAGTGATAGAGACAATGAGCAGTTCTTC. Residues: CASSDRDNEQFF. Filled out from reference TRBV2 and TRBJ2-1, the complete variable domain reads EPEVTQTPSHQVTQMGQEVILRCVPISNHLYFYWYRQILGQKVEFLVSFYNNEISEKSEIFDDQFSVERPDGSNFTLKIRSTKLEDSAMYFCASSDRDNEQFFGPGTRLTVL.

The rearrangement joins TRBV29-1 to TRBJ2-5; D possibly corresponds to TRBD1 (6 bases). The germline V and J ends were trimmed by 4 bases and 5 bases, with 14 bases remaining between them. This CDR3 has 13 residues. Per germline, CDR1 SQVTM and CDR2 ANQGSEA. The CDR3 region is CSVVGAGLETQYF. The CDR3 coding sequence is TGCAGCGTTGTGGGGGCCGGTTTGGAGACCCAGTACTTC.

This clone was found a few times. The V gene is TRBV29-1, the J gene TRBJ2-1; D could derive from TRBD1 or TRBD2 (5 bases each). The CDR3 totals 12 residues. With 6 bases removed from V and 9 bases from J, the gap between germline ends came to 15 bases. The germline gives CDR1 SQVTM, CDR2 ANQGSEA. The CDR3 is CSVLEGWGEQFF. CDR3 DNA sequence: TGCAGCGTCCTAGAGGGGTGGGGTGAGCAGTTCTTC.

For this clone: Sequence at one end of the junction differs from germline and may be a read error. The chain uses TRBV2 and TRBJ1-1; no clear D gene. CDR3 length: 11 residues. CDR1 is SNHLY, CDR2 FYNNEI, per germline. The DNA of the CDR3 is TGCGCGGTGCACAGCAACACTGAAGCTTTCTTT. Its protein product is CAVHSNTEAFF.

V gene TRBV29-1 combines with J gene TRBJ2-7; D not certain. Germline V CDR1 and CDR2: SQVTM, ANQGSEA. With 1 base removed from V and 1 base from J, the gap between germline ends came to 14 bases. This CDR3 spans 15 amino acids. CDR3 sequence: CSVEVTGFGSYEQYF. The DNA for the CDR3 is TGCAGCGTTGAAGTAACCGGGTTTGGTTCCTACGAGCAGTACTTC.

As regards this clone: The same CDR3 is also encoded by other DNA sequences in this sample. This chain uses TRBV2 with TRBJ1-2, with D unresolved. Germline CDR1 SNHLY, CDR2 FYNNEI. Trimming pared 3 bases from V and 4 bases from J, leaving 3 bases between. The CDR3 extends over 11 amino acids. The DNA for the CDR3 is TGTGCCAGCAGTGAGAGCTATGGCTACACCTTC. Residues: CASSESYGYTF.

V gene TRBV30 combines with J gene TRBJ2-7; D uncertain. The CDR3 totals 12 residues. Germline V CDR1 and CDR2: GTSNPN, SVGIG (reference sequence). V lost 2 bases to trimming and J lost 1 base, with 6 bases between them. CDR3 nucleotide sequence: TGTGCCTGGAGTTTCGGTTCCTACGAGCAGTACTTC. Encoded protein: CAWSFGSYEQYF.

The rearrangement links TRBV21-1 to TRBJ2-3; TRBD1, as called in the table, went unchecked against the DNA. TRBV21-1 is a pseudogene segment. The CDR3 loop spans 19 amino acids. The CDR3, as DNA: TGTGCCAGCAGCAAAAATCCCCCGACACTCACTCCCTTCAGAGATACGCAGTATTTT. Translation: CASSKNPPTLTPFRDTQYF.

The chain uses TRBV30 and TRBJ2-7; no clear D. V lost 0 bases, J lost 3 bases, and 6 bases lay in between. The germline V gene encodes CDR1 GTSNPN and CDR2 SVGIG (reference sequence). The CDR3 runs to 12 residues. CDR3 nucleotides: TGTGCCTGGAGTGTGAGAATCTACGAGCAGTACTTC. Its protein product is CAWSVRIYEQYF.

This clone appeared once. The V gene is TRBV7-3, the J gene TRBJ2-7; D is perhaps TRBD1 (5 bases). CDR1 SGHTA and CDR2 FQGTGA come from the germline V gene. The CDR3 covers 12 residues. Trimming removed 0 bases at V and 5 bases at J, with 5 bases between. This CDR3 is CASSLTGDEQYF. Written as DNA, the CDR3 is TGTGCCAGCAGCTTAACAGGGGACGAGCAGTACTTC.

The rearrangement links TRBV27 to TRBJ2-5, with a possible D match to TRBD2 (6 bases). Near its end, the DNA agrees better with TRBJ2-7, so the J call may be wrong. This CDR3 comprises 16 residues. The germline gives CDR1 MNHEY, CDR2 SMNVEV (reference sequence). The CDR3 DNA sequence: TGTGCCAGCAGTTTAGGAGTCGGGACGGGAGCCTACGAGCAGTACTTC. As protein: CASSLGVGTGAYEQYF.

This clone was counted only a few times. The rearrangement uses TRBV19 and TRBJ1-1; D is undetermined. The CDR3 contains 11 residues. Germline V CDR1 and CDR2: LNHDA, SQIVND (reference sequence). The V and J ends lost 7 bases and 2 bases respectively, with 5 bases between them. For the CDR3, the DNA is TGTGCCAGTACCGTAAACACTGAAGCTTTCTTT. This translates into CASTVNTEAFF. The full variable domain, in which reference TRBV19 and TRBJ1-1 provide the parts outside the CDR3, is DGGITQSPKYLFRKEGQNVTLSCEQNLNHDAMYWYRQDPGQGLRLIYYSQIVNDFQKGDIAEGYSVSREKKESFPLTVTSAQKNPTAFYLCASTVNTEAFFGQGTRLTVV.

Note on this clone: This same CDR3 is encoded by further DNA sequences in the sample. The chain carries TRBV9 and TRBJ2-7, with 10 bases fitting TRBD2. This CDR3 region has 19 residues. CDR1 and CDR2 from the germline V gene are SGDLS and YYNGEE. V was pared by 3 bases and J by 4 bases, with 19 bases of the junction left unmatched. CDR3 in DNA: TGTGCCAGCAGCGCAAACTATGGGCTAGCGGGGGCCCGTCATTACGAGCAGTACTTC. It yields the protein CASSANYGLAGARHYEQYF.

CDR3 protein: CASSLVGGAYEQYF. The CDR3, as DNA: TGTGCCAGCAGCTTAGTCGGCGGGGCCTACGAGCAGTACTTC. The rearrangement joins TRBV7-2 to TRBJ2-7; tentative D call: TRBD2 (6 bases). CDR3 length equals 14 residues. Per the germline V gene, CDR1 is SGHTA and CDR2 is FQGNSA. V was trimmed by 1 base and J by 2 bases, leaving 9 bases between them.

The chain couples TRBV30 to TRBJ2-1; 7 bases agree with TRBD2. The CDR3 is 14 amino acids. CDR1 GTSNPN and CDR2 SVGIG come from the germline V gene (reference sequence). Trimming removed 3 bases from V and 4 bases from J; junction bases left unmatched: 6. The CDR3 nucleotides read TGTGCCTGGAGCCGCGGGACTACGTACAATGAGCAGTTCTTC. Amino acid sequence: CAWSRGTTYNEQFF.

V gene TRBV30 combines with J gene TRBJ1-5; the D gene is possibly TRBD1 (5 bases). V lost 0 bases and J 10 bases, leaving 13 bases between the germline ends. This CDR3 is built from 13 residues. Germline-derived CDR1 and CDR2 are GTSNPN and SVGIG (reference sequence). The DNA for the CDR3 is TGTGCCTGGAGTGTTGGGGGAATCGAACCCCAGCATTTT. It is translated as CAWSVGGIEPQHF.

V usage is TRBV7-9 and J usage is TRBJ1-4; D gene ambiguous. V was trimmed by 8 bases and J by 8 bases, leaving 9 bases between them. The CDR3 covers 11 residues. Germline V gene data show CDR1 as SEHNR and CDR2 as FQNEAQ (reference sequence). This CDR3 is CASRRREKLFF. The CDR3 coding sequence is TGTGCCAGCCGTCGGAGGGAAAAACTGTTTTTT.

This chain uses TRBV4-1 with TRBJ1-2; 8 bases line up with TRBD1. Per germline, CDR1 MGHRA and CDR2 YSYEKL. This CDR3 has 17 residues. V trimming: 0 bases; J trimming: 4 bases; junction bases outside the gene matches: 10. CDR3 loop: CASSQDWHRGIVYGYTF. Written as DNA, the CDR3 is TGCGCCAGCAGCCAAGATTGGCACAGGGGGATAGTCTATGGCTACACCTTC.